One and the same sample provided the 4 T cell receptor beta chains below, sequenced in a study of shared clonotypes between healthy human individuals. The data were produced by immunoSEQ multiplex PCR, yet TCRdb's version contains in-frame clones alone and is incomplete. This sample has 2 million to 2.5 million clones, with 85% to 95% found just once. Source material: naive CD4+ T cells sorted from blood. Indicated subset: CD45RA+ positively selected. The receptors originated from a young man in good health.

The J gene is TRBJ1-1, the V gene TRBV6-5; D not resolved. This CDR3 has 15 amino acids. The V gene lost 0 bases and the J gene lost 2 bases, with 10 bases spanning the gap. The germline V gene has CDR1 MNHEY and CDR2 SVGAGI. CDR3 nucleotide sequence: TGTGCCAGCAGTTACTCGACCCGTAGCAACACTGAAGCTTTCTTT. Translation: CASSYSTRSNTEAFF.

The chain has TRBV2 and TRBJ2-4; 11 nucleotides agree with TRBD2. With V trimmed by 4 bases and J by 9 bases, 5 bases remained unmatched. The CDR3 contains 14 residues. Germline assignment: CDR1 SNHLY and CDR2 FYNNEI. This chain's CDR3 is CASSGGTSGGIQYF. The CDR3 DNA reads as TGTGCCAGCAGTGGGGGGACTAGCGGTGGCATTCAGTACTTC.

The chain recombines TRBV18 with TRBJ1-5, with TRBD1 identical over 9 bases. Unmatched junction bases numbered 12, after V lost 6 bases and J lost 0 bases. CDR3 size: 18 residues. The germline gives CDR1 KGHSH, CDR2 LQKENI. The CDR3 sequence: CASSPGTGNSFSNQPQHF. CDR3 nucleotides: TGTGCCAGCTCGCCCGGGACAGGGAATTCTTTTAGCAATCAGCCCCAGCATTTT. The full variable domain, its missing parts supplied by reference TRBV18 and TRBJ1-5, is NAGVMQNPRHLVRRRGQEARLRCSPMKGHSHVYWYRQLPEEGLKFMVYLQKENIIDESGMPKERFSAEFPKEGPSILRIQQVVRGDSAAYFCASSPGTGNSFSNQPQHFGDGTRLSIL.

This clone is a singleton in its sample. V and J are TRBV6-6 and TRBJ2-1; D call uncertain. Per the germline V gene, CDR1 is MNHNY and CDR2 is SVGAGI (reference sequence). The CDR3 covers 11 residues. V lost 4 bases and J lost 8, with 6 bases in between. CDR3 DNA sequence: TGTGCCAGCAGTTGGAAAGATGAGCAGTTCTTC. Residues: CASSWKDEQFF.